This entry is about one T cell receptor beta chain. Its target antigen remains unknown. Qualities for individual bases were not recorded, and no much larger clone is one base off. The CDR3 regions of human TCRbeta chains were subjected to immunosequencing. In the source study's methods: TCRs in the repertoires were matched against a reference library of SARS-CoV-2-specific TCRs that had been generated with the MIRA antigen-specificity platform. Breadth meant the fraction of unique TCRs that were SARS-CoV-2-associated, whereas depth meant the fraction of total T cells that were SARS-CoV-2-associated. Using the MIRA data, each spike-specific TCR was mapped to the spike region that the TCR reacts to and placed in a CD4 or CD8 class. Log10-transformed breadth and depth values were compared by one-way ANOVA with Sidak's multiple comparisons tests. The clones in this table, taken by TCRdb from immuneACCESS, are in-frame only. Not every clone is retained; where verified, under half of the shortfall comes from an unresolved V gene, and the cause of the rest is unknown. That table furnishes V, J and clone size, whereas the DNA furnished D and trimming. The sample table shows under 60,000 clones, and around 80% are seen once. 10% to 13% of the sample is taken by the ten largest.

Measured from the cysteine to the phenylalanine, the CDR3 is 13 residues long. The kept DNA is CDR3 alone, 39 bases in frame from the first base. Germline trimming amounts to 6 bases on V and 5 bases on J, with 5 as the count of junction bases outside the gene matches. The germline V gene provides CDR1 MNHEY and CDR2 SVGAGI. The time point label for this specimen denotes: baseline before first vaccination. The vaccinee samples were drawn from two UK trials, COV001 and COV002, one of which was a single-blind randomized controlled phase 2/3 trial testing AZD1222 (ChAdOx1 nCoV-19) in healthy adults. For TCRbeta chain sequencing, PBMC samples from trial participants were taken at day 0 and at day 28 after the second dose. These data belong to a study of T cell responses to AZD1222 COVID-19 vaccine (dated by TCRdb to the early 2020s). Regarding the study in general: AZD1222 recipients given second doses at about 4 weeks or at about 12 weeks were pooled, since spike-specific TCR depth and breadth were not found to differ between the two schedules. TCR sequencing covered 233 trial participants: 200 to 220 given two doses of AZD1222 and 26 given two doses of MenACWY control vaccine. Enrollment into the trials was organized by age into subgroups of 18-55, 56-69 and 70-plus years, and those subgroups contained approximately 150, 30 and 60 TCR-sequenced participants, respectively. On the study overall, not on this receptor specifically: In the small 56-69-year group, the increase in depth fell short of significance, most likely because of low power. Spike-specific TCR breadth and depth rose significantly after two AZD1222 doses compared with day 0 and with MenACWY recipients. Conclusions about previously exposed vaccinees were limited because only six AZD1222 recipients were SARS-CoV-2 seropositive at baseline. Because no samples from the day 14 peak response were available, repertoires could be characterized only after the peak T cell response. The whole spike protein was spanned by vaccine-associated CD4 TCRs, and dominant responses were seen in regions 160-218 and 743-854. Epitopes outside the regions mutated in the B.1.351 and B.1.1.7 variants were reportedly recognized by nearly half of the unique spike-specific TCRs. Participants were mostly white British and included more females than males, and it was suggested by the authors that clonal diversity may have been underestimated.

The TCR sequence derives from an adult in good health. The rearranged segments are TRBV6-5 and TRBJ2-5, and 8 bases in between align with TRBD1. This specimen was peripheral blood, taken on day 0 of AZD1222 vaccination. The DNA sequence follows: TGTGCCAGCAGGGCAGGGGGCAGGGAGACCCAGTACTTC. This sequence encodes CASRAGGRETQYF.